This TCR beta chain was sequenced in a study of breast tumors, draining lymph nodes, adjacent tissues. Study-wide findings and caveats: Tumor repertoires ranked between lymph nodes and nontumor tissue in diversity, with V and J gene preferences. Tumor and nontumor repertoires were significantly more similar in luminal-like than in basal-like breast cancer. Findings are consistent with lymph node origin and intratumoral expansion of most tumor T cells. That most tumor T cells come from lymph nodes remained unproven.

TCRdb fed the multiplex PCR reads into MiXCR, producing one record per CDR3 protein. This table has tens of thousands of distinct CDR3 sequences, 35% to 50% appearing once. This clonotype was counted at least ten times. Its specificity is unknown. The receptor was derived from a female donor with breast cancer. Some clones in this sample may be carry-over from other donors' samples. The sequenced material came from breast tumor tissue.

CDR3 bases: TGTGCCAGCAGCAACAGGGGGCAGATCACTGAAGCTTTCTTT. Encoded protein: CASSNRGQITEAFF. This chain connects TRBV5-6 to TRBJ1-1; 9 bases fit TRBD1. CDR3 length: 14 amino acids. With V trimmed by 4 bases and J by 4 bases, 5 bases remained unmatched. Germline values: CDR1 SGHDT, CDR2 YYEEEE.